One and the same sample provided the 15 T cell receptor beta chains below, sequenced in a study of cytotoxic CD8 clonotypes in ibrutinib-treated CLL. Only in-frame clones appear in the TCRdb table, and some are missing; sequencing was by immunoSEQ multiplex PCR. The sample records approximately 84,000 clones, 79% being singletons. Sequenced material: PBMCs, taken after 12 months of ibrutinib treatment. The receptors come from a human donor with chronic lymphocytic leukemia.

The rearrangement links TRBV7-6 to TRBJ2-7; D not resolved. This CDR3 spans 12 amino acids. Between the trimmed V and J ends, which lost 4 bases and 6 bases, there was a span of 10 bases. The germline gives CDR1 SGHVS, CDR2 FNYEAQ. This chain's CDR3 is CASSYPLGEQYF. The CDR3 bases are TGTGCCAGCAGCTACCCCCTAGGCGAGCAGTACTTC.

This clone was found once. The chain links TRBV27 to TRBJ1-5, with D perhaps matching TRBD1 (6 bases). In germline, CDR1 is MNHEY, CDR2 SMNVEV (reference sequence). The CDR3 has 15 amino acids. V lost 2 bases and J lost 3, with 11 bases in between. The CDR3 sequence: CASSLQTGNNQPQHF. For the CDR3, the DNA is TGTGCCAGCAGTTTACAAACAGGGAACAATCAGCCCCAGCATTTT.

Sample share makes this clone medium-sized. This chain connects TRBV7-2 to TRBJ1-4; TRBD1 aligns across 10 bases. V shed 5 bases, J shed 10 bases, and the junction held 4 bases outside the gene matches. CDR1 is SGHTA and CDR2 is FQGNSA in the germline V gene. The CDR3 runs 13 residues. As DNA, the CDR3 is TGTGCCAGCAGCCCAGGACAGGGGGGAAAACTGTTTTTT. Protein sequence: CASSPGQGGKLFF.

The genes are TRBV21-1 and TRBJ1-2. TRBV21-1 is a pseudogene segment. This CDR3 has 17 amino acids. CDR3 sequence (DNA): TGTGCCAGCAGCAAAGCCGGGGAGGGGATCACTAACTATGGCTACACCTTC. It specifies CASSKAGEGITNYGYTF.

In its sample, this clone was seen once. The chain carries TRBV6-6 and TRBJ2-3; 7 nucleotides line up with TRBD2. CDR1 MNHNY and CDR2 SVGAGI come from the germline V gene (reference sequence). CDR3 length equals 14 residues. The V segment lost 7 bases and the J segment 2 bases; nucleotides outside the gene matches: 6. CDR3 bases: TGTGCCAGCACCCAAAGCGGGAACACAGATACGCAGTATTTT. Encoded protein: CASTQSGNTDTQYF.

The gene calls are TRBV10-3 and TRBJ2-2; TRBD2 might be the D (6 bases). The CDR3 totals 17 residues. Germline CDR1 is ENHRY and CDR2 is SYGVKD. V shed 5 bases and J shed 3 bases, with 19 bases lying between them. The CDR3: CAISPRGAGTDTGELFF. Written as DNA, the CDR3 is TGTGCCATCAGTCCCCGCGGGGCCGGGACGGACACCGGGGAGCTGTTTTTT.

V usage is TRBV6-1 and J usage is TRBJ1-5; D is unresolved. The CDR3 extends over 15 amino acids. Germline-derived CDR1 and CDR2 are MNHNS and SASEGT. Between the trimmed V and J ends, which lost 2 bases and 4 bases, there was a span of 12 bases. The CDR3 nucleotides read TGTGCCAGCAGTGAATTGTGGGGAGAAAATCAGCCCCAGCATTTT. Translated: CASSELWGENQPQHF.

This clone was observed once. The J gene is TRBJ2-5, the V gene TRBV4-3, with 10 bases that match TRBD2. CDR1 and CDR2 from the germline V gene are LGHNA and YSLEER. J lost 5 bases, V lost 1 base, and 10 bases had no gene match. This CDR3 contains 17 residues. CDR3 in amino acids: CASSQGGLAGVGETQYF. The CDR3, as DNA: TGCGCCAGCAGCCAAGGGGGGCTAGCGGGGGTAGGGGAGACCCAGTACTTC.

CDR3 coding DNA: TGTGCCAGTAGGGTGACAGGTCCGAACACTGAAGCTTTCTTT. Its translation: CASRVTGPNTEAFF. J is TRBJ1-1 and V is TRBV19; maybe TRBD1 (6 bases). CDR3 length equals 14 residues. Germline assignment: CDR1 LNHDA and CDR2 SQIVND (reference sequence). V was shortened by 6 bases and J by 1 base, with 12 bases between the two germline ends.

This clone was seen a single time. The chain is built from TRBV4-1 and TRBJ1-4, with D uncertain. The V gene lost 4 bases and the J gene lost 8 bases, with 17 bases spanning the gap. The V gene's germline CDR1 is MGHRA and CDR2 YSYEKL. This CDR3 has 15 residues. In DNA, the CDR3 is TGCGCCAGCAGCCGGGATCAAACACGCCCCGAAAAACTGTTTTTT. Translation gives CASSRDQTRPEKLFF.

Only one count was recorded for this clone. The rearrangement joins TRBV15 to TRBJ2-7, with 7 bases lining up with TRBD2. This CDR3 is 16 amino acids long. Looked up from germline, CDR1 is LNHNV and CDR2 is YYDKDF (reference sequence). With 5 bases clipped from V and 3 bases from J, the junction kept 13 bases outside the gene matches. CDR3 sequence reads: CATSGTRGRERYEQYF. DNA for the CDR3: TGTGCCACCAGCGGCACCCGTGGGCGGGAGCGCTACGAGCAGTACTTC.

This chain uses TRBV5-1 with TRBJ2-5; the match to TRBD2 covers 8 bases. V lost 0 bases to trimming and J lost 5 bases; unmatched junction nucleotides: 3. The length of the CDR3 is 14 residues. Germline V CDR1 and CDR2: SGHRS, YFSETQ. The CDR3 region is CASSLGSSGETQYF. The CDR3 region has the DNA TGCGCCAGCAGCTTGGGGTCTAGCGGGGAGACCCAGTACTTC.

The chain couples TRBV7-9 to TRBJ2-3, with 9 bases fitting TRBD2. From germline, CDR1 is SEHNR and CDR2 FQNEAQ (reference sequence). CDR3 length equals 13 residues. The J segment lost 6 bases and the V segment lost 8 bases, leaving 6 bases of the junction unmatched. For the CDR3, the DNA is TGTGCCAGCCGTGCGAGCGGGGGGGATACGCAGTATTTT. Translation: CASRASGGDTQYF.

This rearrangement joins TRBV19 to TRBJ2-5, with no clear D. The germline gives CDR1 LNHDA, CDR2 SQIVND (reference sequence). Trimming shortened V by 3 bases and J by 5 bases, and 16 bases separated the two germline ends. CDR3 length equals 15 residues. CDR3 bases: TGTGCCAGTAGTATCCGGCAAACAGACCTGGAGACCCAGTACTTC. This translates into CASSIRQTDLETQYF.

This clone was counted only a few times. The chain couples TRBV27 to TRBJ1-2; D not resolved. Germline V gene lookup returns CDR1 MNHEY and CDR2 SMNVEV (reference sequence). This CDR3 contains 13 residues. The V end lost 8 bases, the J end lost 7 bases, and 17 bases lay between the germline ends. The DNA for the CDR3 is TGTGCCAGCGCCCCCTTCCAAAGGGCTGGCTACACCTTC. Translating gives CASAPFQRAGYTF.